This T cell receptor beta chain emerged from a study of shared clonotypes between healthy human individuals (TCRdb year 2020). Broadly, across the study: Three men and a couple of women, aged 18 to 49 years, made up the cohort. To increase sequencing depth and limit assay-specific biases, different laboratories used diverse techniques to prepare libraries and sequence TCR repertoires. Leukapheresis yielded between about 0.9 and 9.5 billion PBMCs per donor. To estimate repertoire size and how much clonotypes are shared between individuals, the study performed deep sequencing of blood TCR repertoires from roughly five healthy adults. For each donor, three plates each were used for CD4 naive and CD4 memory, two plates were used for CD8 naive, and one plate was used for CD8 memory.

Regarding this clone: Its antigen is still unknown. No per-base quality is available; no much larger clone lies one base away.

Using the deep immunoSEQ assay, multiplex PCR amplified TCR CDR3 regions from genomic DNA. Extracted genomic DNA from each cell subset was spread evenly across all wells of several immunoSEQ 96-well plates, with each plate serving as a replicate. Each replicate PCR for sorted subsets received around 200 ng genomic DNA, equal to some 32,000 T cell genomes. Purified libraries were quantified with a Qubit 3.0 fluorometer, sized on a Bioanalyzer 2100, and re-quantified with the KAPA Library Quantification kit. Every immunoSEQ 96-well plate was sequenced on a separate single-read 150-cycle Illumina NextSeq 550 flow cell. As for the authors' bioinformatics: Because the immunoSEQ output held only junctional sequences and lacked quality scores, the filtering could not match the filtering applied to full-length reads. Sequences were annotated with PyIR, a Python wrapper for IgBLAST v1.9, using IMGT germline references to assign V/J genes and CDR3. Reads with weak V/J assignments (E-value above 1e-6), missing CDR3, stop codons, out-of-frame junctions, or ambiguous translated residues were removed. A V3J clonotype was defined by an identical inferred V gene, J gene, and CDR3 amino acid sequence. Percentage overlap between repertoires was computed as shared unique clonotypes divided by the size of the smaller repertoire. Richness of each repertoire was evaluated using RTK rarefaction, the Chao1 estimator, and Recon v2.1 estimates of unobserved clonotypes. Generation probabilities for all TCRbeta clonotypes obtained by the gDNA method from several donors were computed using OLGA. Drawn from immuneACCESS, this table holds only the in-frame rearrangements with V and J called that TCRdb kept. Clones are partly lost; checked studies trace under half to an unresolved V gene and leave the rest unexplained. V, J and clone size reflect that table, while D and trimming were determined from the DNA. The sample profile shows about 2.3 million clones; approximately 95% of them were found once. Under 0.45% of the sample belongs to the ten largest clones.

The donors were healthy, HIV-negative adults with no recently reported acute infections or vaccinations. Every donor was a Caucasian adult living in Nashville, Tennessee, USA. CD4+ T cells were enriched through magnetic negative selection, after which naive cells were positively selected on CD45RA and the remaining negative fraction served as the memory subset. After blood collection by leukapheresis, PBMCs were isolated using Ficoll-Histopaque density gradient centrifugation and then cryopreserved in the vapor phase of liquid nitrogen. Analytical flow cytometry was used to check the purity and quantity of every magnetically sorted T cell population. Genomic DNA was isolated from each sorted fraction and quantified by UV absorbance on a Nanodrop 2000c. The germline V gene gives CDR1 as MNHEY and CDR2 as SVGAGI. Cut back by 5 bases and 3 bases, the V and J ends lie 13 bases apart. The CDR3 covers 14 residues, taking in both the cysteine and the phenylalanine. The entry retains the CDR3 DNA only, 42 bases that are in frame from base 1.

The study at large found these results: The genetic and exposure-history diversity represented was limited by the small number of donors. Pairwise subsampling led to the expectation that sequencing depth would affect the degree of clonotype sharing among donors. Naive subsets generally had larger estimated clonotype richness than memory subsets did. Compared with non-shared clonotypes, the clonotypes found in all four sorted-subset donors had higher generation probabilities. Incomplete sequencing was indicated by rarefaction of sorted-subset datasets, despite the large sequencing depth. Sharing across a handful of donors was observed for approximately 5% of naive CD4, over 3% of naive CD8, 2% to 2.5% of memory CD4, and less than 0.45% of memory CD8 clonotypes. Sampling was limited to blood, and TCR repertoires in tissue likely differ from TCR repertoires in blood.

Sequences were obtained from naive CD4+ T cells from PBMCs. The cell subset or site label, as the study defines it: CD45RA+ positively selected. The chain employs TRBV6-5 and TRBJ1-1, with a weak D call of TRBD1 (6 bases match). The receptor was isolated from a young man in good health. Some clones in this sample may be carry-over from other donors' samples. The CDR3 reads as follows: CASSQRGGDTEAFF. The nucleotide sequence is TGTGCCAGCAGTCAGAGGGGGGGAGACACTGAAGCTTTCTTT.